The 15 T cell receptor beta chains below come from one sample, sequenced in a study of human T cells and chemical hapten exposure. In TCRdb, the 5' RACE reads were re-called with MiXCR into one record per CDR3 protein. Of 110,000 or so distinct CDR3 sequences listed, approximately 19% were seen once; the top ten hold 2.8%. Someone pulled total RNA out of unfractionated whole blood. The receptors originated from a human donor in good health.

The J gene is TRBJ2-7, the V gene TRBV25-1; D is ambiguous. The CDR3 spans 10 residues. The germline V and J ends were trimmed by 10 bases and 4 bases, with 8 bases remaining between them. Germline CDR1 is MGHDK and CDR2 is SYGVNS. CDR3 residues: CATPVYEQYF. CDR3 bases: TGTGCCACCCCAGTGTACGAGCAGTACTTC.

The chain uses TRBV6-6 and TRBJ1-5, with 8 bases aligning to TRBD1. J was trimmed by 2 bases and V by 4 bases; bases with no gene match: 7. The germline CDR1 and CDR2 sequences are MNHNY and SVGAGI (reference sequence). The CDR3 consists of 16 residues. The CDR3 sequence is CASSFGQGGGNQPQHF. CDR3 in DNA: TGTGCCAGCAGTTTTGGACAGGGCGGAGGCAATCAGCCCCAGCATTTT.

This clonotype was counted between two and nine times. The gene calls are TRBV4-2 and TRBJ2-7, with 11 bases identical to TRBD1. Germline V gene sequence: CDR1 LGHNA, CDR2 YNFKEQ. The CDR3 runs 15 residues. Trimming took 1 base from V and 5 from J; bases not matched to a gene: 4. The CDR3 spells CASSQVRTGGDEQYF. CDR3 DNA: TGTGCCAGCAGCCAAGTCCGGACAGGGGGCGACGAGCAGTACTTC.

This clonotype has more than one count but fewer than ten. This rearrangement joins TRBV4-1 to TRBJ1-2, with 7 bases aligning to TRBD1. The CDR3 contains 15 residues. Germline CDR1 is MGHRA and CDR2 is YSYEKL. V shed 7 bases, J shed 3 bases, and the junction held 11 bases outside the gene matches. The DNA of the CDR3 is TGCGCCAGCACGAGAAGACAGGGAGAGGACTATGGCTACACCTTC. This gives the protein CASTRRQGEDYGYTF.

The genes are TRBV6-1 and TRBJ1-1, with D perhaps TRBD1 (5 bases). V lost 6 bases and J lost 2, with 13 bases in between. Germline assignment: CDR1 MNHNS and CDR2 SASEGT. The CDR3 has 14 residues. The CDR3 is CASRVWGYNTEAFF. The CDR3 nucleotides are TGTGCCAGCAGGGTCTGGGGGTACAACACTGAAGCTTTCTTT.

The CDR3 DNA reads as TGTGCCAGCAGCACAAGCGGGAGGTGGCAAGAGACCCAGTACTTC. Translated: CASSTSGRWQETQYF. V and J are TRBV11-2 and TRBJ2-5; 9 bases match TRBD2. Trimming took 5 bases from V and 2 from J; bases not matched to a gene: 6. There are 15 residues in the CDR3. Germline CDR1 SGHAT, CDR2 FQNNGV.

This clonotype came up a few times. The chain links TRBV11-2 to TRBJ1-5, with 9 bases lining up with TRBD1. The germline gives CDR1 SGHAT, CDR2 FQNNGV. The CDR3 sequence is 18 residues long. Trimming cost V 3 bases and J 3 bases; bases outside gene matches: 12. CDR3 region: CASSLGRRDREDNQPQHF. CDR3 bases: TGTGCCAGCAGCTTGGGACGCCGGGACAGGGAAGACAATCAGCCCCAGCATTTT.

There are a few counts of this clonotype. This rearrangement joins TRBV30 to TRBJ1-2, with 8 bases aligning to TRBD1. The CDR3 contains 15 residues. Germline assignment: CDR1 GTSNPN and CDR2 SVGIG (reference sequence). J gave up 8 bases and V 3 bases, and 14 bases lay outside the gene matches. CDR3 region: CAWRPWTGTQRGYTF. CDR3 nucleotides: TGTGCCTGGAGGCCTTGGACAGGGACACAGAGGGGCTACACCTTC. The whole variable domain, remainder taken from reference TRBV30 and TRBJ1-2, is SQTIHQWPATLVQPVGSPLSLECTVEGTSNPNLYWYRQAAGRGLQLLFYSVGIGQISSEVPQNLSASRPQDRQFILSSKKLLLSDSGFYLCAWRPWTGTQRGYTFGSGTRLTVV.

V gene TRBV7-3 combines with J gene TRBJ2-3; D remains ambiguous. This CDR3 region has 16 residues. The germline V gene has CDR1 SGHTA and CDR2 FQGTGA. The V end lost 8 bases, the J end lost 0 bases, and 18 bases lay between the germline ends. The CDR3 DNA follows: TGTGCCAGCGCCCCCGGCCTCGTGAGCAGCACAGATACGCAGTATTTT. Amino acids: CASAPGLVSSTDTQYF.

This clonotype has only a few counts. CDR3 residues: CASSHQAVRLYNEQFF. For the CDR3, the DNA is TGCGCCAGCAGCCACCAAGCGGTCCGACTTTACAATGAGCAGTTCTTC. The chain uses TRBV4-1 and TRBJ2-1; perhaps TRBD2 as D (5 bases). The germline gives CDR1 MGHRA, CDR2 YSYEKL. Trimming cost V 3 bases and J 4 bases, with 16 bases left between them. There are 16 residues in the CDR3.

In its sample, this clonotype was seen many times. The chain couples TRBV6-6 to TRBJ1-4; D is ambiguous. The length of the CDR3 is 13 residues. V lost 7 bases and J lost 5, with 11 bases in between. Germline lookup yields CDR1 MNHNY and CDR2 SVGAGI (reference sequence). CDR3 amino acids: CASTDAGNEKLFF. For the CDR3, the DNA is TGTGCCAGCACCGACGCCGGCAATGAAAAACTGTTTTTT.

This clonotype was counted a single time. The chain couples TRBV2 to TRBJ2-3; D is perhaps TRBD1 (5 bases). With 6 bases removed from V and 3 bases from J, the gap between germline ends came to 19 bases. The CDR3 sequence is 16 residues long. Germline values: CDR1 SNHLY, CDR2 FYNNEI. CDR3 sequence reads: CASRSKENRRTDTQYF. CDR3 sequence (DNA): TGTGCCAGCAGAAGTAAGGAGAACAGGCGGACAGATACGCAGTATTTT. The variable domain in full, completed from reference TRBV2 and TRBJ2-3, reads EPEVTQTPSHQVTQMGQEVILRCVPISNHLYFYWYRQILGQKVEFLVSFYNNEISEKSEIFDDQFSVERPDGSNFTLKIRSTKLEDSAMYFCASRSKENRRTDTQYFGPGTRLTVL.

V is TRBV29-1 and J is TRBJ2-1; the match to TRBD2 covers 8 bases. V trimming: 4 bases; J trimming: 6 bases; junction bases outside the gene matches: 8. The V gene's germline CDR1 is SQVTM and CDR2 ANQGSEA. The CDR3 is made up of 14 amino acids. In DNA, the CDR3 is TGCAGCGTTGGGCAGCGGGAGCGGCGCAATGAGCAGTTCTTC. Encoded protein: CSVGQRERRNEQFF.

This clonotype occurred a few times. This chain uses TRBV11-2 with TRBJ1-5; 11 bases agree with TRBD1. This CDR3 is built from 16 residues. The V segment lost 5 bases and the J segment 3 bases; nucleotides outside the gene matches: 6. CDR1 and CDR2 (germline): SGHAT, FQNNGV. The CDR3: CASSLRTGGNNQPQHF. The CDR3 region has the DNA TGTGCCAGCAGCCTTCGGACAGGGGGCAACAATCAGCCCCAGCATTTT.

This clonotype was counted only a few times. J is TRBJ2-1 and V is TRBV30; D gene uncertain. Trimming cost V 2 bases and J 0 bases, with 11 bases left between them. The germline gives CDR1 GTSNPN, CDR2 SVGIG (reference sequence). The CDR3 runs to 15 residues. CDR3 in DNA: TGTGCCTGGAGTAGAGACTCTAGCTCCTACAATGAGCAGTTCTTC. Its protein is CAWSRDSSSYNEQFF.